This paragraph reports one T cell receptor beta chain. Its antigen remains unknown. TCRdb keeps only in-frame clones here, not all; method: immunoSEQ multiplex PCR. The table shows about 17,000 clones, with approximately 79% occurring only once. The sample belongs to a study of neoadjuvant nivolumab and ipilimumab in lung cancer. Findings of the study overall: Only a single major-pathologic-response sample was available for clonality analysis.

The CDR3 consists of 13 residues. The germline CDR1 and CDR2 sequences are SGHNT and YYREEE (reference sequence). J was trimmed by 6 bases and V by 5 bases; bases with no gene match: 4. The sequence derives from an adult with non-small cell lung cancer. The sequencing used tumor tissue, collected after neoadjuvant nivolumab, alone or with ipilimumab, at or shortly before surgery. The chain recombines TRBV5-4 with TRBJ1-5, with TRBD1 identical over 8 bases. The CDR3 coding sequence is TGTGCCAGCAGGCTGGACAGGGTTCAGCCCCAGCATTTT. This sequence encodes CASRLDRVQPQHF.